The entry below gives a single T cell receptor (beta chain) sequence along with its context. The data belong to a study of T cells in localized non-small cell lung cancer. Only in-frame clones appear in the TCRdb table, and some are missing; sequencing was by immunoSEQ multiplex PCR. The repertoire holds some 51,000 clones, with 75% to 90% as singletons. The CDR3 is 13 amino acids. V lost 4 bases, J lost 2 bases, and 9 bases lay in between. CDR1 is MNHEY and CDR2 is SVGAGI in the germline V gene. This clonotype was sampled from a woman aged 40 to 75 with stage I lung adenocarcinoma. The chain links TRBV6-5 to TRBJ2-7; the D call may be TRBD1 or TRBD2 (5 bases each). This specimen was peripheral blood, taken before any cancer treatment. Here the CDR3 reads CASSWQGPYEQYF. The CDR3 nucleotides read TGTGCCAGCAGTTGGCAGGGACCCTACGAGCAGTACTTC.